These 23 T cell receptor beta chains were sequenced from one sample in a study of T cells in Graves' hyperthyroidism and ophthalmopathy. Researchers took RNA transcripts and amplified the TCR beta CDR3 regions from them. During a first-round RT-PCR of the TCR CDR3, the HTBI primer set was used. Each CDR3 protein is one row after TCRdb ran MiXCR on the multiplex PCR reads. The sample carries hundreds of thousands of distinct CDR3 sequences, 18% recorded once. Sequencing was done on a sample of blood. All receptors derive from a woman aged 45-60 years with Graves' hyperthyroidism that later progressed to Graves' ophthalmopathy.

Worth noting for this clonotype: Since a much larger clone is just one base distant, this may be a read error. V usage is TRBV3-1 and J usage is TRBJ1-2, with D uncertain. The germline gives CDR1 LGHDT, CDR2 YNNKEL (reference sequence). The CDR3 covers 14 residues. Trimming removed 1 base from V and 4 bases from J, with 10 bases in between. CDR3 coding DNA: TGTGCCAGCAGCCAAGGGTTCGCGAGCTATGGCTACACCTTC. It yields the protein CASSQGFASYGYTF. Using reference TRBV3-1 and TRBJ1-2 for the parts outside the CDR3, the full variable domain is DTAVSQTPKYLVTQMGNDKSIKCEQNLGHDTMYWYKQDSKKFLKIMFSYNNKELIINETVPNRFSPKSPDKAHLNLHINSLELGDSAVYFCASSQGFASYGYTFGSGTRLTVV.

At least ten counts were recorded for this clonotype. The V gene is TRBV5-1, the J gene TRBJ2-5; a weak D match, TRBD1 (5 bases). Per germline, CDR1 SGHRS and CDR2 YFSETQ. V shed 9 bases and J shed 5 bases, with 14 bases lying between them. The CDR3 consists of 12 residues. The DNA of the CDR3 is TGCGCCACAAGGGGCTCGGGTGAGACCCAGTACTTC. Its protein is CATRGSGETQYF. Drawing the rest from reference TRBV5-1 and TRBJ2-5, the complete variable domain is KAGVTQTPRYLIKTRGQQVTLSCSPISGHRSVSWYQQTPGQGLQFLFEYFSETQRNKGNFPGRFSGRQFSNSRSEMNVSTLELGDSALYLCATRGSGETQYFGPGTRLLVL.

About this clonotype itself: This may come from a read error, since a much larger clone is one base off. This chain links TRBV5-1 with TRBJ2-3; 9 bases line up with TRBD1. CDR1 and CDR2 (germline): SGHRS, YFSETQ. The CDR3 sequence is 16 residues long. CDR3 sequence: CVSSSSGTGLADTQYF. The CDR3 DNA is TGCGTCAGCAGCTCCTCCGGGACAGGGTTGGCAGATACGCAGTATTTT.

The genes are TRBV5-4 and TRBJ2-1; TRBD1 matches 7 bases. Germline loops: CDR1 SGHNT, CDR2 YYREEE (reference sequence). The CDR3 spans 14 residues. The V segment lost 3 bases and the J segment 7 bases; nucleotides outside the gene matches: 7. The DNA of the CDR3 is TGTGCCAGCAGCTATGACAGGGTCCGGAATGAGCAGTTCTTC. Protein: CASSYDRVRNEQFF.

The chain recombines TRBV29-1 with TRBJ1-1; 9 bases match TRBD1. The CDR3 is 14 amino acids. Germline trimming cut 4 bases from V and 1 base from J; bases unmatched to any gene: 4. The germline V gene has CDR1 SQVTM and CDR2 ANQGSEA. The CDR3 spells CSVGTGGSNTEAFF. As DNA, the CDR3 is TGCAGCGTTGGTACAGGGGGCTCGAACACTGAAGCTTTCTTT.

This clonotype was seen at least ten times. CDR3 residues: CASSSRTLPIYAFF. The CDR3 DNA reads as TGTGCCAGCAGTTCCCGGACACTTCCCATATACGCTTTCTTT. The chain carries TRBV27 and TRBJ1-1; the D gene is possibly TRBD1 (5 bases). CDR3 length: 14 amino acids. V lost 4 bases to trimming and J lost 11 bases, with 20 bases between them. The V gene's germline CDR1 is MNHEY and CDR2 SMNVEV (reference sequence).

The V gene is TRBV7-3, the J gene TRBJ1-4, with no clear D. Germline V gene data show CDR1 as SGHTA and CDR2 as FQGTGA. The CDR3 sequence is 16 residues long. V lost 3 bases to trimming and J lost 5 bases, with 16 bases between them. The CDR3 DNA is TGTGCCAGCAGCTTCAGTAGGACCGGTCGAAATGAAAAACTGTTTTTT. Translating it yields CASSFSRTGRNEKLFF.

The genes are TRBV5-4 and TRBJ1-6; D not resolved. The CDR3 loop spans 12 amino acids. Trimming removed 2 bases at V and 9 bases at J, with 6 bases between. Germline lookup yields CDR1 SGHNT and CDR2 YYREEE (reference sequence). The CDR3 sequence: CASSFSGSPLHF. Here the CDR3 DNA reads TGTGCCAGCAGCTTTAGTGGTTCACCCCTCCACTTT.

This clonotype was counted many times. The chain carries TRBV12-3 or TRBV12-4 and TRBJ1-1; no clear D gene. The CDR3 spans 12 residues. Trimming pared 2 bases from V and 8 bases from J, leaving 9 bases between. The CDR3 region is CASSLFTDEAFF. The CDR3 DNA reads TGTGCCAGCAGTTTATTCACGGACGAAGCTTTCTTT.

There are a few counts of this clonotype. At one end, the junction sequence differs from germline, possibly due to a read error. The V call is TRBV9, the J call TRBJ1-1; D might be TRBD1 (5 bases). Per germline, CDR1 SGDLS and CDR2 YYNGEE. The CDR3 consists of 15 residues. The CDR3 nucleotides read TGTGCCAGCAGCGCCTTCCTGGGGCCGAACACTGAGGCTTTCTTT. This gives the protein CASSAFLGPNTEAFF.

This clonotype was seen at least ten times. J is TRBJ1-1 and V is TRBV7-3, with D perhaps matching TRBD1 (5 bases). Trimming left V 0 bases short and J 0 bases short, with 17 bases between. The CDR3 has 18 residues. In germline, CDR1 is SGHTA, CDR2 FQGTGA. CDR3 sequence (DNA): TGTGCCAGCAGCTTAACGAAGCTGGGGGACGGGGTGAACACTGAAGCTTTCTTT. Protein sequence: CASSLTKLGDGVNTEAFF.

A few counts support this clonotype. This rearrangement joins TRBV6-1 to TRBJ1-1; possibly TRBD1 for D (5 bases). CDR1 is MNHNS, CDR2 SASEGT, per germline. Between the trimmed V and J ends, which lost 5 bases and 5 bases, there was a span of 9 bases. This CDR3 has 12 amino acids. For the CDR3, the DNA is TGTGCCAGCAGTAGGGACTGGACTGAAGCTTTCTTT. It codes for CASSRDWTEAFF.

This clonotype has just a few counts. The V and J genes are TRBV9 and TRBJ1-3, with a tentative D call TRBD1 (5 bases). V lost 2 bases and J lost 2, with 17 bases in between. Germline V gene lookup returns CDR1 SGDLS and CDR2 YYNGEE. The CDR3 contains 17 residues. The CDR3 DNA is TGTGCCAGCAGCGTGGAGACTCAGGGTTTTCCTGGAAACACCATATATTTT. This translates into CASSVETQGFPGNTIYF.

This clonotype has a single count. The chain recombines TRBV14 with TRBJ2-1; D remains unclear. Germline V CDR1 and CDR2: SGHDN, FVKESK. The CDR3 has 14 amino acids. V lost 4 bases, J lost 5 bases, and 12 bases lay in between. This CDR3 is CASSPVMRNNEQFF. The CDR3 DNA reads as TGTGCCAGCAGCCCCGTGATGAGGAACAATGAGCAGTTCTTC.

This clonotype came up a few times. The chain carries TRBV10-3 and TRBJ2-2, with 7 bases matching TRBD1. Per germline, CDR1 ENHRY and CDR2 SYGVKD. V lost 5 bases, J lost 1 base, and 4 bases stayed unmatched. The CDR3 has 15 amino acids. CDR3 coding DNA: TGTGCCATCAGTTCGACAGGGAAGAACACCGGGGAGCTGTTTTTT. Residues: CAISSTGKNTGELFF.

V is TRBV6-2 or TRBV6-3 and J is TRBJ1-3; D is ambiguous. Per germline, CDR1 MNHEY and CDR2 SVGEGT. This CDR3 contains 16 residues. Trimming pared 0 bases from V and 0 bases from J, leaving 9 bases between. CDR3 amino acids: CASSYSATDSGNTIYF. CDR3 sequence (DNA): TGTGCCAGCAGTTACTCGGCGACCGACTCTGGAAACACCATATATTTT.

This clonotype occurred many times. The chain has TRBV6-1 and TRBJ1-1, with D unclear. This CDR3 is built from 15 residues. Trimming left V 3 bases short and J 1 base short, with 12 bases between. The V gene's germline CDR1 is MNHNS and CDR2 SASEGT. The DNA for the CDR3 is TGTGCCAGCAGTGATTCTCATGCGGGGAACACTGAAGCTTTCTTT. It specifies CASSDSHAGNTEAFF.

This chain uses TRBV20-1 with TRBJ1-1, with TRBD1 matching 9 bases. After removal of 0 bases from V and 5 bases from J, the junction contained 7 bases not matched to a gene. The CDR3 has 15 amino acids. The V gene's germline CDR1 is DFQATT and CDR2 SNEGSKA (reference sequence). CDR3 in amino acids: CSARERDREYTEAFF. In DNA form, the CDR3 reads TGCAGTGCTAGAGAGCGGGACAGGGAATATACTGAAGCTTTCTTT.

CDR3 sequence: CSATHRDRGYYEQYF. The DNA for the CDR3 is TGCAGTGCTACCCACCGGGACCGAGGATACTACGAGCAGTACTTC. The chain has TRBV20-1 and TRBJ2-7, with D possibly called TRBD1 or TRBD2 (5 bases each). V lost 4 bases and J lost 3, with 19 bases in between. The CDR3 length is 15 residues. CDR1 is DFQATT and CDR2 is SNEGSKA in the germline V gene (reference sequence).

This clonotype was picked up a small number of times. The J gene is TRBJ1-1, the V gene TRBV19, with a tentative D call TRBD1 (6 bases). Germline V CDR1 and CDR2: LNHDA, SQIVND (reference sequence). V was shortened by 5 bases and J by 7 bases, with 17 bases between the two germline ends. The CDR3 contains 14 residues. As DNA, the CDR3 is TGTGCCAGTAGTCAACAAGCGACAGGAATTGAAGCTTTCTTT. It specifies CASSQQATGIEAFF.

The V and J genes are TRBV19 and TRBJ1-5, with TRBD1 matching over 9 bases. CDR1 and CDR2 (germline): LNHDA, SQIVND (reference sequence). The CDR3 runs 14 residues. J was trimmed by 6 bases and V by 6 bases; bases with no gene match: 6. This chain's CDR3 is CASRPGTGLQPQHF. DNA for the CDR3: TGTGCCAGTAGACCTGGGACAGGGCTTCAGCCCCAGCATTTT.

This clonotype occurred a few times. This chain links TRBV19 with TRBJ1-1; 8 bases map to TRBD1. The ends lost 6 bases at V and 3 bases at J; junction bases unmatched: 12. The CDR3 contains 16 residues. The germline CDR1 and CDR2 sequences are LNHDA and SQIVND (reference sequence). CDR3 nucleotide sequence: TGTGCCAGTAGAAAGGACAGGGATAGGATATACACTGAAGCTTTCTTT. Its translation is CASRKDRDRIYTEAFF.

The chain joins TRBV4-1 to TRBJ1-2; the match to TRBD1 covers 9 bases. This CDR3 comprises 15 residues. The ends lost 2 bases at V and 7 bases at J; junction bases unmatched: 8. CDR1 is MGHRA, CDR2 YSYEKL, per germline. The CDR3 DNA reads TGCGCCAGCAGCCAAAGACAGGGGGGGGAAAGTGGCTACACCTTC. It translates to CASSQRQGGESGYTF.